Below, 19 T cell receptor beta chains from the same sample are listed, as sequenced in a study of breast tumors, draining lymph nodes, adjacent tissues. The lymph nodes were axillary draining lymph nodes from breast cancer patients. TCRdb reanalysed the multiplex PCR reads using MiXCR and keeps one entry per CDR3 protein. The sample lists 200,000 to 250,000 distinct CDR3 sequences, about 34% occurring once. The material sequenced was axillary lymph node tissue. These receptors were collected from a female donor with breast cancer. Some clones in this sample may be carry-over from other donors' samples.

This clonotype showed up many times. This chain uses TRBV7-9 with TRBJ2-1, with a weak D call TRBD1 (5 bases). V lost 4 bases and J lost 0, with 13 bases in between. CDR3 length: 16 residues. Looked up from germline, CDR1 is SEHNR and CDR2 is FQNEAQ (reference sequence). CDR3 residues: CASSSKTASSYNEQFF. The CDR3, as DNA: TGTGCCAGCAGCTCGAAGACAGCGAGCTCCTACAATGAGCAGTTCTTC.

The CDR3, as DNA: TGTGCCAGCGCGTTAAAGAACACCGGGGAGCTGTTTTTT. This codes for CASALKNTGELFF. The chain is built from TRBV6-2 or TRBV6-3 and TRBJ2-2; D not resolved. The CDR3 contains 13 residues. Germline lookup yields CDR1 MNHEY and CDR2 SVGEGT. Trimming removed 8 bases from V and 1 base from J, with 8 bases in between.

This clonotype was counted at least ten times. V usage is TRBV7-6 and J usage is TRBJ2-5, with D possibly TRBD2 on 6 matching bases. V gave up 6 bases and J gave up 5 bases, with 16 bases separating them. The germline gives CDR1 SGHVS, CDR2 FNYEAQ. The CDR3 loop spans 14 amino acids. CDR3 loop: CASRRDWNEETQYF. In DNA, the CDR3 is TGTGCCAGCAGACGGGACTGGAATGAGGAGACCCAGTACTTC.

Note on this clonotype: A much larger clone lies a single base off, so this may be a read error. The CDR3 region is CASGQFGGSGNTIYF. The CDR3 nucleotides read TGCGCCAGCGGCCAGTTCGGGGGATCCGGAAACACCATATATTTT. This chain joins TRBV4-1 and TRBJ1-3, with D possibly TRBD1 on 5 matching bases. The CDR3 has 15 residues. The V gene's germline CDR1 is MGHRA and CDR2 YSYEKL.

This clonotype was seen many times. The genes are TRBV7-2 and TRBJ2-1, with 7 nucleotides matching TRBD1. Trimming removed 5 bases from V and 3 bases from J; junction bases left unmatched: 7. The germline CDR1 and CDR2 sequences are SGHTA and FQGNSA. The CDR3 has 15 amino acids. The CDR3 sequence is CASSLSRDSYNEQFF. The DNA of the CDR3 is TGTGCCAGCAGCCTATCCCGGGACAGCTACAATGAGCAGTTCTTC.

In its sample, this clonotype was seen many times. The chain is built from TRBV4-1 and TRBJ2-7; unclear D gene. Trimming cost V 0 bases and J 0 bases, with 9 bases left between them. The V gene's germline CDR1 is MGHRA and CDR2 YSYEKL. The CDR3 sequence is 15 residues long. The CDR3 protein is CASSQEYSDSYEQYF. The CDR3 coding sequence is TGCGCCAGCAGCCAAGAGTACAGCGACTCCTACGAGCAGTACTTC.

This clonotype was seen many times. J is TRBJ2-6 and V is TRBV10-3; the match to TRBD1 covers 10 bases. The CDR3 sequence is 17 residues long. With V trimmed by 4 bases and J by 0 bases, 3 bases remained unmatched. The germline gives CDR1 ENHRY, CDR2 SYGVKD. The CDR3 reads CAISGDRGSSGANVLTF. DNA for the CDR3: TGTGCCATCAGTGGGGACAGGGGAAGCTCTGGGGCCAACGTCCTGACTTTC.

This clonotype was observed once. This may be a read error, as it is one base from a much larger clone. The V and J genes are TRBV7-2 and TRBJ1-4; 7 bases are a match to TRBD1. Trimming took 6 bases from V and 6 from J; bases not matched to a gene: 7. The germline gives CDR1 SGHTA, CDR2 FQGNSA. This CDR3 is built from 14 residues. The CDR3 loop is CASRTGYSDEKLFF. CDR3 DNA: TGTGCCAGCAGGACAGGGTACAGTGATGAAAAACTGTTTTTT.

In the case of this clonotype: The conserved closing phenylalanine or tryptophan is absent in this CDR3, likely reflecting a read error. V is TRBV12-3 or TRBV12-4 and J is TRBJ2-3; D gene uncertain. The length of the CDR3 is 14 residues. V was clipped by 6 bases and J by 2 bases, with 12 bases between them. The CDR3 DNA is TGTGCCAGCAGCAGCTCTCAGCACACAGATACGCAGTATCTT. Translated, it gives CASSSSQHTDTQYL.

This clonotype was counted at least ten times. The chain recombines TRBV2 with TRBJ1-4, with D tentatively TRBD1 (5 bases). The V gene lost 7 bases and the J gene lost 4 bases, with 19 bases spanning the gap. The CDR3 contains 16 residues. Germline CDR1 SNHLY, CDR2 FYNNEI. The CDR3 here is CASKSRGAGSNEKLFF. CDR3 DNA sequence: TGTGCCAGCAAATCAAGAGGGGCCGGAAGTAATGAAAAACTGTTTTTT.

This rearrangement joins TRBV20-1 to TRBJ2-7; 13 nucleotides match TRBD2. The CDR3 contains 15 residues. CDR1 DFQATT and CDR2 SNEGSKA come from the germline V gene (reference sequence). V trimming: 6 bases; J trimming: 2 bases; junction bases outside the gene matches: 7. The CDR3 is CSAIGTSGATYEQYF. As DNA, the CDR3 is TGCAGTGCCATTGGGACTAGCGGGGCCACCTACGAGCAGTACTTC.

This clonotype was found many times. CDR3 protein: CASSFPGNGYTF. Written as DNA, the CDR3 is TGTGCCAGCAGTTTCCCCGGGAATGGCTACACCTTC. The chain combines TRBV12-3 or TRBV12-4 with TRBJ1-2, with D unresolved. V shed 3 bases and J shed 6 bases, with 8 bases lying between them. The length of the CDR3 is 12 residues.

This chain uses TRBV2 with TRBJ2-2; 11 positions agree with TRBD1. J gave up 4 bases and V 3 bases, and 10 bases lay outside the gene matches. From germline, CDR1 is SNHLY and CDR2 FYNNEI. The CDR3 totals 18 residues. The CDR3 DNA follows: TGTGCCAGCAGTGACCCCGCGGACAGGGGGCCTACCACCGGGGAGCTGTTTTTT. Its translation is CASSDPADRGPTTGELFF.

A remark on this clonotype: Because the CDR3's place on the DNA is in doubt, the DNA is left out and the CDR3 is given as listed by TCRdb. The V call is TRBV5-4, the J call TRBJ1-4; the DNA was not compared with TRBD1, the D call given in the table. The CDR3 adds up to 24 amino acids, both ends counted. The germline gives CDR1 SGHNT, CDR2 YYREEE (reference sequence). CDR3 loop: CASSLTLQGYTFGSGTGSNEKLFF.

This clonotype has at least ten counts. This chain links TRBV5-8 with TRBJ2-7; perhaps TRBD2 as D (6 bases). CDR1 and CDR2 (germline): SGHTS, YDEGEE. This CDR3 has 14 residues. Between the trimmed V and J ends, which lost 3 bases and 0 bases, there was a span of 10 bases. The CDR3 reads CASSSGTDSYEQYF. In nucleotides, the CDR3 is TGTGCCAGCAGCTCCGGGACTGACTCCTACGAGCAGTACTTC.

The V gene is TRBV20-1, the J gene TRBJ2-1; D ambiguous. Trimming took off 3 bases at V and 1 base at J, with 13 bases between the two ends. The germline CDR1 and CDR2 sequences are DFQATT and SNEGSKA (reference sequence). This CDR3 contains 15 residues. The CDR3 protein is CSASDGRTSYNEQFF. CDR3 sequence (DNA): TGCAGTGCTAGTGACGGACGAACTTCCTACAATGAGCAGTTCTTC.

This clonotype was detected many times. The rearrangement links TRBV7-2 to TRBJ2-1, with 10 positions matching TRBD1. V trimming: 2 bases; J trimming: 9 bases; junction bases outside the gene matches: 10. Germline V gene data show CDR1 as SGHTA and CDR2 as FQGNSA. The CDR3 is 16 amino acids. The CDR3 region is CASSLSIRQGALEQFF. The CDR3 nucleotides are TGTGCCAGCAGCTTATCCATCCGACAGGGGGCCCTTGAGCAGTTCTTC.

The genes are TRBV4-3 and TRBJ2-2, with D hard to call. Germline-derived CDR1 and CDR2 are LGHNA and YSLEER. The CDR3 loop spans 16 amino acids. The germline V and J ends were trimmed by 5 bases and 4 bases, with 17 bases remaining between them. Here the CDR3 reads CASSLTYDWGTGELFF. Written as DNA, the CDR3 is TGCGCCAGCAGCTTGACCTATGATTGGGGCACCGGGGAGCTGTTTTTT.

This clonotype has a handful of counts. The rearrangement joins TRBV6-2 or TRBV6-3 to TRBJ1-2; D unclear. Per the germline V gene, CDR1 is MNHEY and CDR2 is SVGEGT. Trimming removed 5 bases from V and 3 bases from J, with 10 bases in between. The CDR3 totals 13 residues. The CDR3 loop reads CASSERVYYGYTF. In DNA, the CDR3 is TGTGCCAGCAGTGAGAGGGTGTACTATGGCTACACCTTC.